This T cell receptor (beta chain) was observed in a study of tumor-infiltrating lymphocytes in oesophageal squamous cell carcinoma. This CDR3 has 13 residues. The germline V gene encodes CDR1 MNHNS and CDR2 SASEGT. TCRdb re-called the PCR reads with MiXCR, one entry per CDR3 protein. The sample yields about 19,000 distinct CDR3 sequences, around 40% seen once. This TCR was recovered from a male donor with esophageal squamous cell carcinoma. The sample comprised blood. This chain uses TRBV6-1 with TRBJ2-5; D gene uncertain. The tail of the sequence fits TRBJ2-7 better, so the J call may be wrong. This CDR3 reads CASSEFENYEQYF. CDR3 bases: TGTGCCAGCAGTGAATTCGAGAACTACGAGCAGTACTTC.